The rows below give T cell receptor beta chains drawn from one sample of a study of shared clonotypes between healthy human individuals. Clones were read by immunoSEQ multiplex PCR, and TCRdb kept only the in-frame ones, dropping some. The table lists fewer than 3 million clones, under 95% of them singletons, with about 0.36% in the top ten. The sample was naive CD4+ T cells from PBMCs. These receptors were taken from a young man in good health. Some clones in this sample may be carry-over from other donors' samples. CDR3s include the opening cysteine and the closing phenylalanine or tryptophan. Fields, in order: D gene, V gene, clone size, J gene, CDR3 protein, CDR3 DNA. The D gene is left open where the match is weak. The size of a clone is reported for some rows only, either as once, few or many, or as a class for expanded clones.

d_call: .
v_call: TRBV7-9
clone_size: .
j_call: TRBJ1-2
cdr3_aa: CASSLTGLSGYTF
cdr3_nt: TGTGCCAGCAGCCTCACAGGGTTGAGTGGCTACACCTTC

d_call: .
v_call: TRBV5-5
clone_size: few
j_call: TRBJ2-1
cdr3_aa: CASSSKLGLSSRHNEQFF
cdr3_nt: TGTGCCAGCAGCTCCAAACTGGGCCTATCCTCGCGACACAATGAGCAGTTCTTC

d_call: .
v_call: TRBV5-1
clone_size: once
j_call: TRBJ2-3
cdr3_aa: CASSLAGGSSDTQYF
cdr3_nt: TGCGCCAGCAGCTTGGCCGGGGGTTCTTCAGATACGCAGTATTTT

d_call: TRBD1
v_call: TRBV5-8
clone_size: .
j_call: TRBJ1-5
cdr3_aa: CASSLGVGGNQPQHF
cdr3_nt: TGTGCCAGCAGCTTGGGGGTAGGGGGCAACCAGCCCCAGCATTTT

d_call: .
v_call: TRBV9
clone_size: .
j_call: TRBJ2-7
cdr3_aa: CASSVEAGGLIEQYF
cdr3_nt: TGTGCCAGCAGCGTAGAGGCAGGCGGTCTCATCGAGCAGTACTTC

d_call: .
v_call: TRBV21-1
clone_size: .
j_call: TRBJ1-2
cdr3_aa: CASSKFPSDKRTVYGYTF
cdr3_nt: TGTGCCAGCAGCAAATTCCCTTCGGATAAACGGACAGTTTATGGCTACACCTTC

d_call: .
v_call: TRBV11-3
clone_size: few
j_call: TRBJ1-1
cdr3_aa: CASSLERNTEAFF
cdr3_nt: TGTGCCAGCAGCTTAGAACGGAACACTGAAGCTTTCTTT

d_call: TRBD2
v_call: TRBV18
clone_size: .
j_call: TRBJ2-1
cdr3_aa: CASSTGLAGGQGEQFF
cdr3_nt: TGTGCCAGCTCTACGGGACTAGCGGGAGGGCAGGGCGAGCAGTTCTTC

d_call: .
v_call: TRBV28
clone_size: .
j_call: TRBJ1-1
cdr3_aa: CASSFSPNTEAFF
cdr3_nt: TGTGCCAGCAGTTTTTCACCGAACACTGAAGCTTTCTTT

d_call: TRBD1
v_call: TRBV6-6
clone_size: .
j_call: TRBJ2-7
cdr3_aa: CASSYPPDRVSYEQYF
cdr3_nt: TGTGCCAGCAGTTACCCACCCGACAGGGTTTCCTACGAGCAGTACTTC